Sequencing of this T cell receptor (beta chain) was carried out in a study of T cells in Graves' hyperthyroidism and ophthalmopathy. Study-level points and caveats: Ophthalmopathy, which appeared later, was predicted by the model a median roughly 6.5 months before onset.

Amplification of TCR beta CDR3 regions used RNA as the template. When the TCR CDR3 underwent first-round RT-PCR, the HTBI primer set was used. TCRdb called the multiplex PCR reads again in MiXCR, with one record for every CDR3 protein. The sample includes 300,000 to 350,000 distinct CDR3 sequences, approximately 16% of them seen just once. V was trimmed by 5 bases and J by 9 bases, leaving 17 bases between them. Germline loops: CDR1 SGHNT, CDR2 YENEEA. The CDR3 extends over 14 amino acids. The patients, who ranged from 18 to 65 in age, presented with newly diagnosed hyperthyroidism lasting under 2 months. Diagnoses used clinical symptoms, serum thyroxine and TRAb, thyroid ultrasound and orbital computed tomography. On this clonotype itself: Its specificity is unknown.

Sequencing was performed on blood. The receptor was isolated from a man aged 30 to 45 with Graves' hyperthyroidism. J is TRBJ2-1 and V is TRBV11-3; perhaps D is TRBD1 or TRBD2 (5 bases each). CDR3 in DNA: TGTGCCAGCAGCCCCCACCGGGACGCCCCTGAGCAGTTCTTC. This gives the protein CASSPHRDAPEQFF.